The 18 T cell receptor beta chains reported below all come from one sample, sequenced in a study of T cell repertoires in cytomegalovirus infection (dated by TCRdb to between 2018 and 2021). Per the publication, the treatment or condition label means: in vitro stimulation with specific CMV peptide epitopes to enrich CMV-specific T cells. These reads were obtained on an Illumina HiSeq 1500. TCRdb reprocessed the public reads (quality trimming at Q25 with fastp, clone calling with MiXCR) and kept in-frame beta chains. Here each entry gathers all rows of one CDR3 protein and keeps the most common genes and DNA. The sample records 650,000 to 900,000 distinct CDR3 sequences, approximately 29% of which are singletons. The ten largest make up 9.5% to 15% of the sample. These receptors' antigens are unknown. The sample in question was cultured CD8+ T cells from PBMCs, obtained from culture after CMV antigen stimulation. The receptors originated from a human donor in good health (CMV status not recorded). Some clones in this sample may be carry-over from other donors' samples.

This chain joins TRBV2 and TRBJ2-1; TRBD2 matches at 12 bases. The V and J ends lost 9 bases and 10 bases, in that order; junction bases with no gene match: 13. The length of the CDR3 is 15 residues. From germline, CDR1 is SNHLY and CDR2 FYNNEI. CDR3 amino acids: CARSGLAGRVGEQFF. The CDR3 bases are TGTGCCAGATCCGGACTAGCGGGGCGGGTTGGGGAGCAGTTCTTC.

This clonotype was seen a single time. The chain couples TRBV7-9 to TRBJ2-3; perhaps TRBD1 as D (6 bases). Germline values: CDR1 SEHNR, CDR2 FQNEAQ (reference sequence). This CDR3 has 13 amino acids. The germline V and J ends were trimmed by 5 bases and 4 bases, with 10 bases remaining between them. CDR3 sequence: CASSHRVSDTQYF. In DNA form, the CDR3 reads TGTGCCAGCAGCCACAGGGTATCAGATACGCAGTATTTT.

The rearrangement uses TRBV12-3 or TRBV12-4 and TRBJ1-6; tentative D call: TRBD1 (6 bases). The CDR3 runs to 19 residues. V was clipped by 3 bases and J by 3 bases, with 21 bases between them. As DNA, the CDR3 is TGTGCCAGCAGTTTCCAAGTAACAGGGACGAACGGCTATAATTCACCCCTCCACTTT. It specifies CASSFQVTGTNGYNSPLHF.

This clonotype was counted a few times. This chain joins TRBV20-1 and TRBJ1-2, with TRBD1 matching 10 bases. This CDR3 spans 20 amino acids. Germline values: CDR1 DFQATT, CDR2 SNEGSKA (reference sequence). The ends lost 0 bases at V and 4 bases at J; junction bases unmatched: 20. CDR3 in amino acids: CSARDGGPGQGKSSFYGYTF. In nucleotides, the CDR3 is TGCAGTGCTAGAGATGGCGGTCCGGGACAGGGGAAATCGAGCTTCTATGGCTACACCTTC.

This clonotype was found a few times. V and J are TRBV7-9 and TRBJ1-2; the D gene is possibly TRBD1 (6 bases). This CDR3 has 15 amino acids. In germline, CDR1 is SEHNR, CDR2 FQNEAQ (reference sequence). V dropped 5 bases and J dropped 6 bases, with 19 bases sitting between them. CDR3 DNA sequence: TGTGCCAGCAGCCCCACCCCGACGAACAGGGATGGCTACACCTTC. This translates into CASSPTPTNRDGYTF.

The rearrangement links TRBV10-3 to TRBJ1-1; TRBD1 matches at 9 bases. The CDR3 spans 12 residues. Germline assignment: CDR1 ENHRY and CDR2 SYGVKD. V lost 9 bases to trimming and J lost 5 bases; unmatched junction nucleotides: 4. The CDR3 loop is CAITGGGTEAFF. CDR3 nucleotide sequence: TGTGCCATTACAGGGGGCGGGACTGAAGCTTTCTTT.

This clonotype was detected ten times or more. This sequence joins TRBV7-2 and TRBJ1-1; 9 bases agree with TRBD1. The CDR3 loop spans 15 amino acids. Germline loops: CDR1 SGHTA, CDR2 FQGNSA. V gave up 2 bases and J gave up 10 bases; unmatched junction bases: 11. Written as DNA, the CDR3 is TGTGCCAGCAGCTTACAGGGACAGGGATTGCTTGGAGCTTTCTTT. As protein: CASSLQGQGLLGAFF.

J is TRBJ2-3 and V is TRBV10-1; tentative D call: TRBD1 (5 bases). The germline V gene has CDR1 WNHNN and CDR2 SYGVQD (reference sequence). V gave up 1 base and J gave up 0 bases, with 8 bases separating them. The CDR3 covers 15 residues. The CDR3 DNA is TGCGCCAGCAGTGAGTGGAAGGGGAGCACAGATACGCAGTATTTT. Protein product: CASSEWKGSTDTQYF.

The gene calls are TRBV10-2 and TRBJ2-1, with D unclear. Germline V gives CDR1 WSHSY, CDR2 SAAADI. Trimming took 8 bases from V and 3 from J, leaving 8 bases between them. CDR3 size: 12 residues. CDR3 in DNA: TGCGCCAGCTGGTTGGGCTACAATGAGCAGTTCTTC. This codes for CASWLGYNEQFF.

The chain has TRBV27 and TRBJ2-2; 7 bases line up with TRBD1. V shed 3 bases and J 3 bases; nucleotides not matched to a gene: 4. Looked up from germline, CDR1 is MNHEY and CDR2 is SMNVEV (reference sequence). The CDR3 runs to 15 residues. For the CDR3, the DNA is TGTGCCAGCAGTTTCGGGACAGCTCACACCGGGGAGCTGTTTTTT. This sequence encodes CASSFGTAHTGELFF.

The chain has TRBV10-3 and TRBJ2-7; the match to TRBD1 covers 9 bases. J gave up 3 bases and V 3 bases, and 3 bases lay outside the gene matches. Looked up from germline, CDR1 is ENHRY and CDR2 is SYGVKD. CDR3 length: 14 residues. The CDR3 region is CAISDGDRVYEQYF. In DNA, the CDR3 is TGTGCCATCAGTGATGGGGACAGGGTCTACGAGCAGTACTTC.

J is TRBJ1-1 and V is TRBV7-9; 8 bases agree with TRBD1. V shed 5 bases, J shed 3 bases, and the junction held 8 bases outside the gene matches. The CDR3 has 15 residues. Germline V lookup: CDR1 SEHNR, CDR2 FQNEAQ (reference sequence). In DNA, the CDR3 is TGTGCCAGCAGCCCAAGACAGGGGAGGGACACTGAAGCTTTCTTT. It is translated as CASSPRQGRDTEAFF.

This clonotype occurred many times. This sequence joins TRBV7-9 and TRBJ2-1; possibly TRBD1 or TRBD2 for D (5 bases each). The V gene's germline CDR1 is SEHNR and CDR2 FQNEAQ (reference sequence). The CDR3 loop spans 16 amino acids. V was cut by 1 base and J by 2 bases, with 12 bases left in between. The CDR3 is CASSLGRRGPYNEQFF. CDR3 nucleotides: TGTGCCAGCAGCTTAGGTCGACGGGGCCCCTACAATGAGCAGTTCTTC.

This clonotype has more than one count but fewer than ten. The rearrangement links TRBV5-1 to TRBJ2-3, with 7 nucleotides matching TRBD1. The germline CDR1 and CDR2 sequences are SGHRS and YFSETQ. The CDR3 spans 16 residues. V lost 0 bases to trimming and J lost 1 base; unmatched junction nucleotides: 5. CDR3 DNA sequence: TGCGCCAGCAGCTTGGGGCCGACAGGGCGCACAGATACGCAGTATTTT. Its translation is CASSLGPTGRTDTQYF.

This clonotype showed up just a few times. The gene calls are TRBV11-2 and TRBJ1-3; D is unclear. V lost 5 bases, J lost 0 bases, and 11 bases lay in between. The germline V gene has CDR1 SGHAT and CDR2 FQNNGV. The CDR3 totals 15 residues. The CDR3 nucleotides read TGTGCCAGCAGCAGCGGACTCACCTCTGGAAACACCATATATTTT. As protein: CASSSGLTSGNTIYF.

The chain is built from TRBV6-5 and TRBJ2-1; D uncertain. The germline V gene encodes CDR1 MNHEY and CDR2 SVGAGI. CDR3 length equals 15 residues. Trimming stripped 6 bases from V and 0 bases from J, with 12 bases between. In DNA, the CDR3 is TGTGCCAGCAGCCCCGATTCGGGCTCCTACAATGAGCAGTTCTTC. Translated: CASSPDSGSYNEQFF.

V usage is TRBV28 and J usage is TRBJ1-2; 9 bases align to TRBD1. Trimming cost V 1 base and J 4 bases; bases outside gene matches: 1. Germline values: CDR1 MDHEN, CDR2 SYDVKM. This CDR3 region has 14 residues. The CDR3 DNA is TGTGCCAGCAGTTTATTGGGACAGGGCTATGGCTACACCTTC. It is translated as CASSLLGQGYGYTF.

The gene calls are TRBV27 and TRBJ2-2; the D is unclear. There are 13 residues in the CDR3. Germline assignment: CDR1 MNHEY and CDR2 SMNVEV (reference sequence). The V gene lost 4 bases and the J gene lost 9 bases, with 12 bases spanning the gap. DNA of the CDR3: TGTGCCAGCAGTTCACGGACCGGCCGGGAGCTGTTTTTT. Protein sequence: CASSSRTGRELFF.